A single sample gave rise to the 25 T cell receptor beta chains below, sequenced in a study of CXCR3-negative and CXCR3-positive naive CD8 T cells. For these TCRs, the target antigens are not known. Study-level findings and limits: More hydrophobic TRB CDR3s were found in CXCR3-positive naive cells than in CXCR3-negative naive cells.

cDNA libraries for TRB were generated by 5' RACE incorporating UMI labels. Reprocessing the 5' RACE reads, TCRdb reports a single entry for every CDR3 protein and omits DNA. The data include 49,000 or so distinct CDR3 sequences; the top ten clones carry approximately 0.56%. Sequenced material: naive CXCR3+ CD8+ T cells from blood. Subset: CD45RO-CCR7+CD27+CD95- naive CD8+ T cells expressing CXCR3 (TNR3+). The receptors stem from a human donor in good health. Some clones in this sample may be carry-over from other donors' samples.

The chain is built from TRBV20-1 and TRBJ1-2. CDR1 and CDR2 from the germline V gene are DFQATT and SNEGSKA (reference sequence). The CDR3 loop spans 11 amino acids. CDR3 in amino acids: CSARGYHGYTF.

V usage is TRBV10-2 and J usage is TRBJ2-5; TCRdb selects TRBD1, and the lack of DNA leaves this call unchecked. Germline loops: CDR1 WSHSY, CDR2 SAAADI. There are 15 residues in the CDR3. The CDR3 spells CASSLGVVDQETQYF.

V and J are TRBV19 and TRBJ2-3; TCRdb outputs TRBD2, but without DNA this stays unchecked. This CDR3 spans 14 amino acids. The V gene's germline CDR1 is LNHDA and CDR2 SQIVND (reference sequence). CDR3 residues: CASSITPSGGTQYF.

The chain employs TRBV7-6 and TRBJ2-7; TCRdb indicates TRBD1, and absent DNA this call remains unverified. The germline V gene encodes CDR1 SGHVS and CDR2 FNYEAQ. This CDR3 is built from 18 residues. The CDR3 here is CASSLESFVRDRPLEQYF.

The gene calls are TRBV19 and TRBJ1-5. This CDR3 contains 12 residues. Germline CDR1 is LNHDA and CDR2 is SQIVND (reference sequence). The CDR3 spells CASSPNVQPQHF.

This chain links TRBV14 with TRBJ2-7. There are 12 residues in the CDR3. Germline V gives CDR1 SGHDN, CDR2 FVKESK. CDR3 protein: CASSQVAYEQYF. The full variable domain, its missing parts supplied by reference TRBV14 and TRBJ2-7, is EAGVTQFPSHSVIEKGQTVTLRCDPISGHDNLYWYRRVMGKEIKFLLHFVKESKQDESGMPNNRFLAERTGGTYSTLKVQPAELEDSGVYFCASSQVAYEQYFGPGTRLTVT.

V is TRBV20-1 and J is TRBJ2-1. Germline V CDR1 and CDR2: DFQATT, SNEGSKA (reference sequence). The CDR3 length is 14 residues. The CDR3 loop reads CSPKSFERMNEQFF.

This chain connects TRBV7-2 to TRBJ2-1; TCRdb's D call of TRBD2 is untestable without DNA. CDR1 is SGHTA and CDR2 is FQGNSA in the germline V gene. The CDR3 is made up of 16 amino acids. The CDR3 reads CASSLVSGGFYNEEFF.

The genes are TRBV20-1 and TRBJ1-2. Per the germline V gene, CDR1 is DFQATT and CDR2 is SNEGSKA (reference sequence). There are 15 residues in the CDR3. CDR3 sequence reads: CSARDTAVGNYGYTF.

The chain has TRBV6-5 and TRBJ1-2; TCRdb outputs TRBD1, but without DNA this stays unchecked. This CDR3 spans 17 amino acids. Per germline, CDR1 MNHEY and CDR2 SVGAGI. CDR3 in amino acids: CASSFGLAGGEVYGYTF.

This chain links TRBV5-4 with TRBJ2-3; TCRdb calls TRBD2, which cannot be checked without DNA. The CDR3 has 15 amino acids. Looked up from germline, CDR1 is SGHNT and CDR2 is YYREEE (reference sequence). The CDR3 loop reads CASSPSGGAGDTQYF.

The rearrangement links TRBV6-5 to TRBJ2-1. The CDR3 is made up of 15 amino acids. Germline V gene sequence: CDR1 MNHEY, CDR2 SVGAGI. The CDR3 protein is CASSYSGRGMNEQFF.

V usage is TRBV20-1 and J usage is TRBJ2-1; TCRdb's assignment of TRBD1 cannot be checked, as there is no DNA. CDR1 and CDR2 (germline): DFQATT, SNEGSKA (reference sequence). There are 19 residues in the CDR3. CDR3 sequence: CSARDMWDRGTSSYNEQFF.

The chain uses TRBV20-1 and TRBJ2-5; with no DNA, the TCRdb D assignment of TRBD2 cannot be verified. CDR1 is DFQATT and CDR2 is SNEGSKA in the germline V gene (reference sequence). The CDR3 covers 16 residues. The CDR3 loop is CSAREWGLAAQETQYF.

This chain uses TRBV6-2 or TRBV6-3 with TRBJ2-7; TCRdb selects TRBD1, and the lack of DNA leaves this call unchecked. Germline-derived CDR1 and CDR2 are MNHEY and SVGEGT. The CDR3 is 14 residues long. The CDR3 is CASTGTVSSYEQYF.

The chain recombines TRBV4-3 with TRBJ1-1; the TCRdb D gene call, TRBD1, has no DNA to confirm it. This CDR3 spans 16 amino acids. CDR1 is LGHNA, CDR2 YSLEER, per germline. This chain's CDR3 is CASSHYRTELNTEAFF.

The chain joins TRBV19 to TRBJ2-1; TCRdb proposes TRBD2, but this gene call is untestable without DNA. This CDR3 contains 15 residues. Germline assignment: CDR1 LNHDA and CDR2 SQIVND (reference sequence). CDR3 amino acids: CARIRTSGGYNEQFF.

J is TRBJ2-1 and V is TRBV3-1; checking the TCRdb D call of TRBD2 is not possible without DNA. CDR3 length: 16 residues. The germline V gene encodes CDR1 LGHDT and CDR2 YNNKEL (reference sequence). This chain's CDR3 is CASSQGPSGGYNEQFF.

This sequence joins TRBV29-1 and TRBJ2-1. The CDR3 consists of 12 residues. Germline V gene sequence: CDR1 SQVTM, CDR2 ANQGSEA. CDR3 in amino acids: CSVDSWKNEQFF.

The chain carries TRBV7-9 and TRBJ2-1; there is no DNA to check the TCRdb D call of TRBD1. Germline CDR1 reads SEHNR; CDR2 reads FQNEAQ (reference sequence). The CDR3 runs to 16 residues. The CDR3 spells CASSLGQRGPENEQFF. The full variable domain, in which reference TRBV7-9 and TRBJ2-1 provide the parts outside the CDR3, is DTGVSQNPRHKITKRGQNVTFRCDPISEHNRLYWYRQTLGQGPEFLTYFQNEAQLEKSRLLSDRFSAERPKGSFSTLEIQRTEQGDSAMYLCASSLGQRGPENEQFFGPGTRLTVL.

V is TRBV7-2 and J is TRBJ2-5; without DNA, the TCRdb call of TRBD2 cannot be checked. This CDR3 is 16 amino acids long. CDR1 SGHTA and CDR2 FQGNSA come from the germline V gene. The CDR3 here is CASSLTVQGREKTQYF. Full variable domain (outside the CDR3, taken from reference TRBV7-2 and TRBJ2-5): GAGVSQSPSNKVTEKGKDVELRCDPISGHTALYWYRQSLGQGLEFLIYFQGNSAPDKSGLPSDRFSAERTGGSVSTLTIQRTQQEDSAVYLCASSLTVQGREKTQYFGPGTRLLVL.

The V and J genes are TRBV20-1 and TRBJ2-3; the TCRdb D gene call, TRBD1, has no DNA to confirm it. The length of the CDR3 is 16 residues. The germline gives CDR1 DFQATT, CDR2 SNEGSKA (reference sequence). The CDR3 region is CSARDPPGQGTDTQYF.

Here the CDR3 reads CASTPAGELFF. This chain links TRBV6-6 with TRBJ2-2. The germline V gene encodes CDR1 MNHNY and CDR2 SVGAGI (reference sequence). The CDR3 covers 11 residues.

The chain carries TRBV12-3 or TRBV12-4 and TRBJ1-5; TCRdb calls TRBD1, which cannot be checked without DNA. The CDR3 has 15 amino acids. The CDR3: CASSSPGVKGWTQHF.

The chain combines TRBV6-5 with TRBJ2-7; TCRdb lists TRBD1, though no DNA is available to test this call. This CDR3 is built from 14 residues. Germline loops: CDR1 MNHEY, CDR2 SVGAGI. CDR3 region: CASSYGNPGYEQYF.